The 23 T cell receptor beta chains below were found in one sample sequenced in a study of T cell clones after liver transplantation. The assay was immunoSEQ multiplex PCR, and TCRdb's table has in-frame clones only and misses some. The sample carries about 20,000 clones, roughly 92% recorded once. The sequencing used CD8+ T cells from blood, collected less than 26 months after liver transplant. These TCRs come from a human patient who received a liver transplant. Some T cells may be graft donor cells.

CDR3 DNA: TGTGCCAGCAGTGAAGCCCCGGACAGTTTGAGCTCCTACAATGAGCAGTTCTTC. It yields the protein CASSEAPDSLSSYNEQFF. V usage is TRBV2 and J usage is TRBJ2-1, with D maybe TRBD1 (6 bases). The ends were cut back, 0 bases at V and 0 bases at J, with 15 bases in the middle. The CDR3 extends over 18 amino acids. CDR1 is SNHLY and CDR2 is FYNNEI in the germline V gene.

The rearrangement joins TRBV29-1 to TRBJ2-5, with a tentative D call TRBD1 (6 bases). Per the germline V gene, CDR1 is SQVTM and CDR2 is ANQGSEA. The CDR3 extends over 13 amino acids. V shed 2 bases and J shed 4 bases, with 11 bases lying between them. DNA of the CDR3: TGCAGCGTTGAAACAGGGTACAGAGAGACCCAGTACTTC. Translating it yields CSVETGYRETQYF.

V is TRBV11-1 and J is TRBJ2-1; 11 positions match TRBD1. Germline V lookup: CDR1 SGHAT, CDR2 FQDESV (reference sequence). The CDR3 spans 16 residues. V lost 5 bases to trimming and J lost 7 bases; unmatched junction nucleotides: 10. The CDR3 DNA reads as TGTGCCAGCAGCAAATCTCCGGGACAGGGGGGTAATGAGCAGTTCTTC. Translating it yields CASSKSPGQGGNEQFF. The full variable domain, in which reference TRBV11-1 and TRBJ2-1 provide the parts outside the CDR3, is EAEVAQSPRYKITEKSQAVAFWCDPISGHATLYWYRQILGQGPELLVQFQDESVVDDSQLPKDRFSAERLKGVDSTLKIQPAELGDSAMYLCASSKSPGQGGNEQFFGPGTRLTVL.

The chain employs TRBV7-8 and TRBJ1-2; D might be TRBD1 (5 bases). The CDR3 is made up of 15 amino acids. CDR1 SGHVS and CDR2 FQNEAQ come from the germline V gene. V lost 0 bases, J lost 5 bases, and 13 bases lay in between. CDR3 sequence: CASSLARGSRYGYTF. DNA of the CDR3: TGTGCCAGCAGCTTAGCTAGGGGCTCCCGGTATGGCTACACCTTC.

The CDR3 protein is CASSMRDPYEQYF. CDR3 DNA: TGTGCCAGTAGTATGAGGGATCCCTACGAGCAGTACTTC. The chain has TRBV19 and TRBJ2-7; perhaps TRBD2 as D (5 bases). The CDR3 extends over 13 amino acids. V lost 3 bases and J 2 bases, leaving 8 bases between the germline ends. Germline V gene lookup returns CDR1 LNHDA and CDR2 SQIVND (reference sequence). Full variable domain (missing parts from reference TRBV19 and TRBJ2-7): DGGITQSPKYLFRKEGQNVTLSCEQNLNHDAMYWYRQDPGQGLRLIYYSQIVNDFQKGDIAEGYSVSREKKESFPLTVTSAQKNPTAFYLCASSMRDPYEQYFGPGTRLTVT.

V is TRBV19 and J is TRBJ1-2; D is undetermined. Deletions cut 4 bases from V and 3 bases from J, with 3 bases between. The CDR3 is 11 amino acids. CDR1 is LNHDA, CDR2 SQIVND, per germline (reference sequence). Here the CDR3 reads CASSRDYGYTF. The CDR3 nucleotides are TGTGCCAGTAGTAGGGACTATGGCTACACCTTC.

In its sample, this clone was seen once. The V and J genes are TRBV4-2 and TRBJ2-7; weak D call: TRBD1 (7 bases). Looked up from germline, CDR1 is LGHNA and CDR2 is YNFKEQ. The V end lost 4 bases, the J end lost 7 bases, and 14 bases lay between the germline ends. The CDR3 is 13 residues long. The CDR3, as DNA: TGTGCCAGCAGCCGAGTGGGGGGACAGGAGCAGTACTTC. Translation gives CASSRVGGQEQYF.

The CDR3 region has the DNA TGTGCCAGCAGCTGGGACAGTTACGAGCAGTACTTC. It encodes CASSWDSYEQYF. The rearrangement links TRBV11-2 to TRBJ2-7; 7 bases align to TRBD1. The trim removed 4 bases at V and 4 bases at J, leaving 1 base unmatched. The germline CDR1 and CDR2 sequences are SGHAT and FQNNGV. This CDR3 comprises 12 residues.

This chain links TRBV25-1 with TRBJ2-7, with D perhaps matching TRBD1 or TRBD2 (5 bases each). The CDR3 contains 13 residues. CDR1 and CDR2 (germline): MGHDK, SYGVNS. V was cut by 5 bases and J by 3 bases, with 11 bases left in between. CDR3 in amino acids: CASSPGLVYEQYF. DNA of the CDR3: TGTGCCAGCAGTCCGGGGCTGGTCTACGAGCAGTACTTC.

CDR3 sequence: CASRPRPGNEQYF. CDR3 DNA sequence: TGTGCCAGCAGACCCAGGCCAGGGAACGAGCAGTACTTC. The genes are TRBV27 and TRBJ2-7; the D gene is possibly TRBD1 (5 bases). This CDR3 spans 13 amino acids. The germline gives CDR1 MNHEY, CDR2 SMNVEV (reference sequence). Trimming removed 6 bases from V and 5 bases from J, with 14 bases in between.

The J gene is TRBJ2-7, the V gene TRBV19; TRBD1 matches at 7 bases. The length of the CDR3 is 14 residues. Germline CDR1 and CDR2: LNHDA and SQIVND (reference sequence). V lost 7 bases, J lost 2 bases, and 8 bases stayed unmatched. The DNA for the CDR3 is TGTGCCAGTACCTCCGGGACAGCCCCCTACGAGCAGTACTTC. This encodes CASTSGTAPYEQYF.

This chain joins TRBV5-1 and TRBJ2-7, with D possibly matching TRBD1 (5 bases). The CDR3 is made up of 15 amino acids. Germline V lookup: CDR1 SGHRS, CDR2 YFSETQ. Between the trimmed V and J ends, which lost 0 bases and 5 bases, there was a span of 15 bases. The CDR3 DNA sequence: TGCGCCAGCAGCTTGGCCGTAGGGGTCCGGGACGAGCAGTACTTC. Its translation: CASSLAVGVRDEQYF.

The chain has TRBV27 and TRBJ2-7, with TRBD2 matching 8 bases. Unmatched junction bases numbered 11, after V lost 5 bases and J lost 5 bases. The CDR3 has 15 residues. Per the germline V gene, CDR1 is MNHEY and CDR2 is SMNVEV (reference sequence). CDR3 DNA sequence: TGTGCCAGCAGTGATCAAGGTGGACTAGCAGACGAGCAGTACTTC. It encodes CASSDQGGLADEQYF.

The V and J genes are TRBV5-4 and TRBJ2-1; 9 nucleotides line up with TRBD2. The V gene's germline CDR1 is SGHNT and CDR2 YYREEE (reference sequence). The CDR3 length is 16 residues. The trim removed 4 bases at V and 5 bases at J, leaving 10 bases unmatched. CDR3 bases: TGTGCCAGCAGCAGGACCTTAGCGGGAGTCGACAATGAGCAGTTCTTC. Translated, it gives CASSRTLAGVDNEQFF.

This sequence joins TRBV6-6 and TRBJ2-3, with 7 positions matching TRBD2. Germline trimming cut 2 bases from V and 2 bases from J; bases unmatched to any gene: 7. Per the germline V gene, CDR1 is MNHNY and CDR2 is SVGAGI (reference sequence). The CDR3 spans 16 residues. This CDR3 reads CASSYPSSGTTDTQYF. Written as DNA, the CDR3 is TGTGCCAGCAGTTACCCCTCGAGCGGGACCACAGATACGCAGTATTTT.

The gene calls are TRBV14 and TRBJ2-1, with D perhaps TRBD1 (6 bases). Per the germline V gene, CDR1 is SGHDN and CDR2 is FVKESK. The germline V and J ends were trimmed by 4 bases and 0 bases, with 10 bases remaining between them. The CDR3 is made up of 15 amino acids. CDR3 sequence (DNA): TGTGCCAGCAGCCGGACAGTAAGCTCCTACAATGAGCAGTTCTTC. This translates into CASSRTVSSYNEQFF.

This clone was detected only once. The gene calls are TRBV7-6 and TRBJ2-3; 8 bases match TRBD2. V trimming: 0 bases; J trimming: 3 bases; junction bases outside the gene matches: 8. From germline, CDR1 is SGHVS and CDR2 FNYEAQ. This CDR3 is 17 amino acids long. The DNA of the CDR3 is TGTGCCAGCAGCTTAGCCTGGACGGGAGGGCCGACAGATACGCAGTATTTT. The encoded protein is CASSLAWTGGPTDTQYF.

The gene calls are TRBV15 and TRBJ2-2, with D perhaps being TRBD1 or TRBD2 (5 bases each). This CDR3 contains 14 residues. Germline CDR1 is LNHNV and CDR2 is YYDKDF (reference sequence). V was clipped by 6 bases and J by 6 bases, with 14 bases between them. CDR3 bases: TGTGCCACCAGACCTGCCGGGGCCCCCGGGGAGCTGTTTTTT. Its translation is CATRPAGAPGELFF.

J is TRBJ2-5 and V is TRBV29-1; D gene ambiguous. Trimming cost V 1 base and J 1 base, with 13 bases left between them. CDR3 length: 15 amino acids. Germline V CDR1 and CDR2: SQVTM, ANQGSEA. This chain's CDR3 is CSVEGSRPSQETQYF. CDR3 sequence (DNA): TGCAGCGTTGAAGGGAGTAGACCGTCCCAAGAGACCCAGTACTTC.

This chain uses TRBV5-1 with TRBJ1-4, with D perhaps matching TRBD1 (5 bases). Trimming removed 0 bases from V and 5 bases from J, with 8 bases in between. The length of the CDR3 is 14 residues. Germline lookup yields CDR1 SGHRS and CDR2 YFSETQ. CDR3 DNA sequence: TGCGCCAGCAGCTTGGGGGGACGGAATGAAAAACTGTTTTTT. Translation: CASSLGGRNEKLFF.

This clone occurred once. This chain uses TRBV28 with TRBJ2-1; 12 nucleotides agree with TRBD1. Germline-derived CDR1 and CDR2 are MDHEN and SYDVKM. The CDR3 consists of 15 residues. V was clipped by 2 bases and J by 8 bases; unmatched bases: 4. The CDR3 DNA follows: TGTGCCAGCAGTTTAGGGGACAGGGGGCGCGATGAGCAGTTCTTC. It codes for CASSLGDRGRDEQFF.

The CDR3 coding sequence is TGCGCCAGCAGCCAAGAAACCGGGACTATAGGCACAGATACGCAGTATTTT. Protein sequence: CASSQETGTIGTDTQYF. V and J are TRBV4-3 and TRBJ2-3, with 7 bases lining up with TRBD2. V trimming: 0 bases; J trimming: 1 base; junction bases outside the gene matches: 7. Per germline, CDR1 LGHNA and CDR2 YSLEER. CDR3 length: 17 amino acids.

This clone turned up a few times. V is TRBV4-1 and J is TRBJ1-2; tentatively, D is TRBD1 (5 bases). This CDR3 spans 14 amino acids. CDR1 is MGHRA and CDR2 is YSYEKL in the germline V gene. V shed 0 bases and J shed 7 bases, with 12 bases lying between them. CDR3 protein: CASSQDRFTGGYTF. In DNA form, the CDR3 reads TGCGCCAGCAGCCAAGATCGGTTTACAGGTGGCTACACCTTC.